This TCR beta chain stems from a study of regulatory T cells in long-lasting Graves disease. The TCR beta library used iRepertoire HTBI primers with Arm-PCR amplification of CDR3. Each CDR3 protein gets one entry after TCRdb re-called the multiplex PCR reads with MiXCR. The table lists roughly 250,000 distinct CDR3 sequences, 18% of them singletons. Time point described: newly diagnosed GD, antithyroid drugs for less than 3 months. There was RNA extracted from PBMCs, and the TCR library was made from it. An endocrinology department in Xi'an, China, supplied the patients. This clonotype was seen repeatedly, ten times or more. The CDR3 has 12 residues. CDR1 and CDR2 (germline): SNHLY, FYNNEI. V lost 6 bases to trimming and J lost 2 bases, with 7 bases between them. These data were likewise used in another study, on T cells in Graves' hyperthyroidism and ophthalmopathy.

The chain has TRBV2 and TRBJ1-1; no reliable D call. The source was peripheral blood mononuclear cells (PBMCs), collected at new diagnosis, from a patient treated with antithyroid drugs. This sequence originates from a woman aged 25 to 45 with Graves disease. The CDR3: CASRGINTEAFF. The CDR3 nucleotides are TGTGCCAGCAGGGGGATTAACACTGAAGCTTTCTTT.